The 29 T cell receptor beta chains below come from one sample, sequenced in a study of blood T cells in healthy people across ages. The use of a sample-barcoded 5' primer and a J-beta primer mix characterized a second PCR of roughly 7 to 11 cycles. A single record per CDR3 protein comes from TCRdb applying MiXCR to the 5' RACE reads. The data contain about 770,000 distinct CDR3 sequences, approximately 44% of them singletons. Input material: blood. The receptors here all came from a man in his fifties or sixties in good health.

This clonotype was counted a single time. The chain employs TRBV12-3 or TRBV12-4 and TRBJ2-5; the match to TRBD2 covers 10 bases. There are 14 residues in the CDR3. J lost 7 bases, V lost 5 bases, and 7 bases had no gene match. CDR3 loop: CASSSGGARGTQYF. In DNA, the CDR3 is TGTGCCAGCAGTAGCGGGGGGGCCCGGGGGACCCAGTACTTC.

Comment on this clonotype: Germline is not matched at one junction end, which may reflect a read error. The chain links TRBV6-5 to TRBJ2-3, with TRBD2 matching over 7 bases. The CDR3 length is 12 residues. Germline CDR1 and CDR2: MNHEY and SVGAGI. The CDR3 nucleotides are TGTGCCTGCAGTGGGGGGGTAGATACGCAGTATTTT. This sequence encodes CACSGGVDTQYF.

This clonotype was picked up a small number of times. The V gene is TRBV7-3, the J gene TRBJ2-3, with 7 bases aligning to TRBD2. V shed 2 bases and J 7 bases; nucleotides not matched to a gene: 9. The CDR3 sequence is 15 residues long. Per germline, CDR1 SGHTA and CDR2 FQGTGA. For the CDR3, the DNA is TGTGCCAGCAGCTTAGGGGCGGGGGAGGCATATACGCAGTATTTT. It codes for CASSLGAGEAYTQYF.

This clonotype has just a few counts. This chain uses TRBV12-3 or TRBV12-4 with TRBJ2-6, with unresolved D. Trimming took 1 base from V and 0 from J, leaving 7 bases between them. This CDR3 contains 16 residues. The CDR3, as DNA: TGTGCCAGCAGTTTAGGGCCCCACTCTGGGGCCAACGTCCTGACTTTC. Translated, it gives CASSLGPHSGANVLTF.

This chain joins TRBV7-2 and TRBJ2-3; no firm D call. The V end lost 8 bases, the J end lost 2 bases, and 11 bases lay between the germline ends. This CDR3 is built from 13 residues. Germline V gene data show CDR1 as SGHTA and CDR2 as FQGNSA. CDR3 in amino acids: CASSDAYTDTQYF. The CDR3 bases are TGTGCCAGCTCCGACGCGTACACAGATACGCAGTATTTT. Together with reference TRBV7-2 and TRBJ2-3, the CDR3 gives the full variable domain: GAGVSQSPSNKVTEKGKDVELRCDPISGHTALYWYRQSLGQGLEFLIYFQGNSAPDKSGLPSDRFSAERTGGSVSTLTIQRTQQEDSAVYLCASSDAYTDTQYFGPGTRLTVL.

This clonotype was detected a few times. The V and J genes are TRBV5-1 and TRBJ2-7; 11 nucleotides agree with TRBD1. Germline CDR1 SGHRS, CDR2 YFSETQ. This CDR3 spans 15 amino acids. J lost 5 bases, V lost 0 bases, and 4 bases had no gene match. The CDR3 reads CASSLGGQGANEQYF. CDR3 sequence (DNA): TGCGCCAGCAGCTTGGGTGGACAGGGGGCGAACGAGCAGTACTTC.

The rearrangement joins TRBV15 to TRBJ2-1; perhaps TRBD1 as D (6 bases). Germline V gene sequence: CDR1 LNHNV, CDR2 YYDKDF (reference sequence). This CDR3 contains 14 residues. The V end lost 1 base, the J end lost 13 bases, and 17 bases lay between the germline ends. DNA for the CDR3: TGTGCCACCAGCAGAGTTGGTGAGGGGGAGACCCAGTTCTTC. It is translated as CATSRVGEGETQFF.

The genes are TRBV7-9 and TRBJ2-7; 11 bases are shared with TRBD1. The V segment lost 5 bases and the J segment 5 bases; nucleotides outside the gene matches: 5. CDR3 length equals 14 residues. Germline V lookup: CDR1 SEHNR, CDR2 FQNEAQ (reference sequence). In DNA form, the CDR3 reads TGTGCCAGCAGCACGGGACAGGGGGAAGACGAGCAGTACTTC. Translating it yields CASSTGQGEDEQYF.

The rearrangement links TRBV5-1 to TRBJ1-2, with 7 nucleotides matching TRBD1. After removal of 4 bases from V and 1 base from J, the junction contained 7 bases not matched to a gene. The CDR3 loop spans 15 amino acids. Germline V lookup: CDR1 SGHRS, CDR2 YFSETQ. The CDR3 DNA is TGCGCCAGCAGCACCGGGACAGCAAATAACTATGGCTACACCTTC. Its protein product is CASSTGTANNYGYTF.

The V call is TRBV3-1, the J call TRBJ2-3; D possibly corresponds to TRBD2 (6 bases). Germline values: CDR1 LGHDT, CDR2 YNNKEL (reference sequence). The CDR3 contains 14 residues. Trimming shortened V by 4 bases and J by 3 bases, and 11 bases separated the two germline ends. The CDR3 here is CASSRTTRTDTQYF. The CDR3 region has the DNA TGTGCCAGCAGCCGAACGACTAGAACAGATACGCAGTATTTT.

In this sample, this clonotype turned up a few times. This sequence joins TRBV7-2 and TRBJ2-1; unclear D gene. CDR1 and CDR2 from the germline V gene are SGHTA and FQGNSA. The ends were cut back, 1 base at V and 3 bases at J, with 16 bases in the middle. The CDR3 spans 17 residues. The CDR3 region is CASSLGGPGDLYNEQFF. The DNA for the CDR3 is TGTGCCAGCAGCTTAGGAGGCCCAGGCGACCTCTACAATGAGCAGTTCTTC.

V usage is TRBV20-1 and J usage is TRBJ2-3; D uncertain. From germline, CDR1 is DFQATT and CDR2 SNEGSKA (reference sequence). Trimming cost V 5 bases and J 0 bases, with 15 bases left between them. This CDR3 is 15 amino acids long. DNA of the CDR3: TGCAGTGCTCAAGGGTATCCTTCTAGCACAGATACGCAGTATTTT. This translates into CSAQGYPSSTDTQYF.

This clonotype has just a few counts. J is TRBJ1-4 and V is TRBV27; tentative D call: TRBD1 (5 bases). CDR3 length: 14 amino acids. From germline, CDR1 is MNHEY and CDR2 SMNVEV (reference sequence). Trimming took 2 bases from V and 5 from J, leaving 9 bases between them. The CDR3 bases are TGTGCCAGCAGTTTAGGGGGTGGGAATGAAAAACTGTTTTTT. As protein: CASSLGGGNEKLFF.

This clonotype was recorded once. The gene calls are TRBV7-3 and TRBJ2-4, with D possibly called TRBD1 or TRBD2 (5 bases each). The J call may be wrong; the DNA end is better matched by TRBJ2-5. The germline gives CDR1 SGHTA, CDR2 FQGTGA. This CDR3 contains 15 residues. CDR3 protein: CASSSIEGNQETQYF. The CDR3 coding sequence is TGTGCCAGCAGCTCCATCGAGGGGAACCAAGAGACCCAGTACTTC.

The rearrangement joins TRBV7-2 to TRBJ2-5, with D perhaps assigned TRBD1 or TRBD2 (5 bases each). The CDR3 runs 15 residues. CDR1 is SGHTA, CDR2 FQGNSA, per germline. V was clipped by 5 bases and J by 5 bases, with 18 bases between them. CDR3 sequence reads: CASSTGTPGMETQYF. CDR3 sequence (DNA): TGTGCCAGCAGCACGGGGACCCCTGGTATGGAGACCCAGTACTTC.

The rearrangement links TRBV3-1 to TRBJ2-5, with D perhaps being TRBD1 or TRBD2 (5 bases each). Germline V CDR1 and CDR2: LGHDT, YNNKEL (reference sequence). The CDR3 spans 15 residues. V lost 2 bases and J 3 bases, leaving 13 bases between the germline ends. The chain's CDR3 is CASSQPRDGKETQYF. The CDR3 coding sequence is TGTGCCAGCAGCCAACCAAGGGACGGGAAAGAGACCCAGTACTTC.

This clonotype was detected many times. The gene calls are TRBV6-6 and TRBJ2-3; maybe TRBD2 (5 bases). The germline gives CDR1 MNHNY, CDR2 SVGAGI (reference sequence). The CDR3 is made up of 13 amino acids. V was cut by 5 bases and J by 8 bases, with 14 bases left in between. In DNA, the CDR3 is TGTGCCAGCAGTCCGACGGACTTAGGTACGCAGTATTTT. It is translated as CASSPTDLGTQYF.

This clonotype was observed many times. The V gene is TRBV12-3 or TRBV12-4, the J gene TRBJ1-6, with a tentative D call TRBD1 (6 bases). The CDR3 spans 13 residues. The ends were cut back, 5 bases at V and 7 bases at J, with 9 bases in the middle. The CDR3 DNA follows: TGTGCCAGCAGTCTACAGGGAAATTCACCCCTCCACTTT. It specifies CASSLQGNSPLHF.

CDR3 in amino acids: CASSSEGLFQETQYF. CDR3 nucleotides: TGTGCCAGCAGCTCAGAGGGACTTTTTCAAGAGACCCAGTACTTC. The chain joins TRBV7-8 to TRBJ2-5; D is possibly TRBD2 (6 bases). Germline assignment: CDR1 SGHVS and CDR2 FQNEAQ. Trimming shortened V by 4 bases and J by 2 bases, and 14 bases separated the two germline ends. This CDR3 has 15 residues.

To note about this clonotype: Given a much more abundant clone one base away, this may be a read error. The chain combines TRBV10-3 with TRBJ2-7, with D uncertain. Trimming removed 8 bases from V and 5 bases from J, with 13 bases in between. This CDR3 has 12 residues. Germline V gene sequence: CDR1 ENHRY, CDR2 SYGVKD. The CDR3 here is CAIARSRDEQYF. The CDR3 region has the DNA TGTGCCATCGCCAGGAGTCGTGACGAGCAGTACTTC.

V usage is TRBV6-5 and J usage is TRBJ1-6, with D possibly matching TRBD1 (5 bases). V gave up 0 bases and J gave up 7 bases, with 13 bases separating them. From germline, CDR1 is MNHEY and CDR2 SVGAGI. The CDR3 has 16 amino acids. The CDR3 protein is CASSYSRQRGNSPLHF. For the CDR3, the DNA is TGTGCCAGCAGTTACTCGAGGCAGCGGGGCAATTCACCCCTCCACTTT.

The rearrangement joins TRBV7-2 to TRBJ2-1; 7 nucleotides agree with TRBD1. Germline CDR1 SGHTA, CDR2 FQGNSA. This CDR3 is 14 amino acids long. The J segment lost 13 bases and the V segment lost 6 bases, leaving 15 bases of the junction unmatched. This chain's CDR3 is CASRAGTDQNIQFF. CDR3 nucleotide sequence: TGTGCCAGCAGAGCCGGGACAGACCAAAACATTCAGTTCTTC.

The J gene is TRBJ2-7, the V gene TRBV3-1, with 8 bases fitting TRBD2. The V segment lost 1 base and the J segment 4 bases; nucleotides outside the gene matches: 9. This CDR3 spans 16 amino acids. The germline gives CDR1 LGHDT, CDR2 YNNKEL (reference sequence). The CDR3 region is CASSQAIAASGYEQYF. CDR3 sequence (DNA): TGTGCCAGCAGCCAAGCTATCGCGGCTAGCGGGTACGAGCAGTACTTC.

The V call is TRBV7-2, the J call TRBJ2-5, with 9 nucleotides matching TRBD1. Germline CDR1 reads SGHTA; CDR2 reads FQGNSA. The CDR3 consists of 14 residues. With 5 bases clipped from V and 7 bases from J, the junction kept 8 bases outside the gene matches. This CDR3 is CASSAYRGRGTQYF. CDR3 sequence (DNA): TGTGCCAGCAGCGCATACAGGGGGCGAGGGACCCAGTACTTC.

The chain uses TRBV4-1 and TRBJ1-5; D perhaps matches TRBD1 (5 bases). Trimming took off 4 bases at V and 0 bases at J, with 13 bases between the two ends. Germline CDR1 is MGHRA and CDR2 is YSYEKL. The CDR3 is made up of 16 amino acids. In nucleotides, the CDR3 is TGCGCCAGCAGCCCGTGGGGGTTCGTTAGCAATCAGCCCCAGCATTTT. Translating gives CASSPWGFVSNQPQHF.

The chain combines TRBV5-1 with TRBJ2-2, with a possible D match to TRBD2 (6 bases). The germline CDR1 and CDR2 sequences are SGHRS and YFSETQ. The CDR3 has 17 amino acids. Trimming took 0 bases from V and 0 from J, leaving 12 bases between them. CDR3: CASSLGGLATNTGELFF. The CDR3 coding sequence is TGCGCCAGCAGCTTGGGGGGTCTAGCGACGAACACCGGGGAGCTGTTTTTT.

The chain combines TRBV7-3 with TRBJ1-6, with D tentatively TRBD1 (5 bases). The CDR3 is 15 amino acids. CDR1 and CDR2 (germline): SGHTA, FQGTGA. Trimming left V 2 bases short and J 4 bases short, with 9 bases between. The CDR3 protein is CASSLGGDYNSPLHF. CDR3 DNA: TGTGCCAGCAGCTTAGGAGGGGATTATAATTCACCCCTCCACTTT.

Points on this clonotype: Germline and junction disagree at one end, which may indicate a read error. The V call is TRBV7-9, the J call TRBJ2-4, with D perhaps TRBD1 or TRBD2 (6 bases each). Judging by the DNA end, TRBJ2-7 fits better; the J call may be wrong. This CDR3 is 14 amino acids long. Germline CDR1 SEHNR, CDR2 FQNEAQ (reference sequence). CDR3 region: CVSILGGSSYEQYF. The CDR3 DNA is TGTGTCAGCATCCTAGGGGGGAGCTCCTACGAGCAGTACTTC.

The rearrangement links TRBV20-1 to TRBJ2-2, with D perhaps TRBD2 (7 bases). This CDR3 contains 15 residues. V lost 6 bases and J lost 1, with 15 bases in between. The germline gives CDR1 DFQATT, CDR2 SNEGSKA (reference sequence). As DNA, the CDR3 is TGCAGTGCCCCCGAGGGGGGGAAGAACACCGGGGAGCTGTTTTTT. As protein: CSAPEGGKNTGELFF.